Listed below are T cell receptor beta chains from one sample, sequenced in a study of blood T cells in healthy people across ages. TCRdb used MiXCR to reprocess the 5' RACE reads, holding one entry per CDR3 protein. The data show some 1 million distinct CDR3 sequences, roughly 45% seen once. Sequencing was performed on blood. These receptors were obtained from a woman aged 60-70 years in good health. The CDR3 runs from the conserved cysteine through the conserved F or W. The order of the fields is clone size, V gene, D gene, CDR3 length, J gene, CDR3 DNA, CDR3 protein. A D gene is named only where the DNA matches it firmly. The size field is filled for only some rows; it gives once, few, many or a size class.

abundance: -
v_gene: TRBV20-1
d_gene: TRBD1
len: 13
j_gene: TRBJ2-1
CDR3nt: TGCAGTGCTTATGGACAGGGTTACAATGAGCGGTTCTTC
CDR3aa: CSAYGQGYNERFF

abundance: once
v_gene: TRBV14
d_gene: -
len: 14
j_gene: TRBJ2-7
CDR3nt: TGTGCCAGCAGCCGGGACCCACGCTCCTACGAGCAGTACTTC
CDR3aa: CASSRDPRSYEQYF

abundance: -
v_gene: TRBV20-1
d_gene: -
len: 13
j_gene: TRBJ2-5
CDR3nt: TGCAGTGCTAGTTGGGCGGGAAAAGAGACCCAGTACTTC
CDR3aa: CSASWAGKETQYF

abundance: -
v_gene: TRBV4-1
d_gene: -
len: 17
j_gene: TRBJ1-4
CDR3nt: TGCGCCAGCAGCCAAGAGACAGGACGTTTGGCTAATGAAAAACTGTTTTTT
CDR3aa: CASSQETGRLANEKLFF

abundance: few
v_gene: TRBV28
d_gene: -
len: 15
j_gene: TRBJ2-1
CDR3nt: TGTGCCAGCAGCTCACAGGGTCCTTCCTACAATGAGCAGTTCTTC
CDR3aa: CASSSQGPSYNEQFF

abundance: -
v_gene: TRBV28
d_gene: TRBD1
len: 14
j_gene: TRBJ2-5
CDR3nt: TGTGCCAGCAGTCTACCTGTGGGACAGGAGACCCAGTACTTC
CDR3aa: CASSLPVGQETQYF

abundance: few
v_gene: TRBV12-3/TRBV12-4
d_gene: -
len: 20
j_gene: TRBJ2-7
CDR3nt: TGTGCCAGCAGTTTGACCCCCAGAGGACCAGAGCTAGAAGTGACCTACGAGCAGTACTTC
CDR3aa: CASSLTPRGPELEVTYEQYF

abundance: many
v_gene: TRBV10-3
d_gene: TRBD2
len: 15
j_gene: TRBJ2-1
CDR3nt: TGTGCCATCAAGAATTGGACTAGCGGGAGAAATGAGCAGTTCTTC
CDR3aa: CAIKNWTSGRNEQFF

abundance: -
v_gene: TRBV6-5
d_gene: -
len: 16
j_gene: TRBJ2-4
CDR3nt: TGTGCCAGCAGTTATCCAGGGGTTACGGGCAAAAACATTCAGTACTTC
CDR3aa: CASSYPGVTGKNIQYF

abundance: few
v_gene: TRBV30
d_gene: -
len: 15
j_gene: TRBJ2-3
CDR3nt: TGTGCCTGGAGCCGGGGAAGTACCACCCCAGATACGCAGTATTTT
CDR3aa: CAWSRGSTTPDTQYF

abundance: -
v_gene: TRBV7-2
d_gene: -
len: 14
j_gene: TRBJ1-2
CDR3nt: TGTGCCAGCATTCTCAGGAGGGATCTGGAGGGCTACACCTTC
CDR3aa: CASILRRDLEGYTF

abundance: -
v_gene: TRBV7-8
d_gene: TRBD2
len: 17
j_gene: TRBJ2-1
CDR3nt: TGTGCCAGCAGCTTAGAGGCCGGGACTAGCGCGACAAATGAGCAGTTCTTC
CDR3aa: CASSLEAGTSATNEQFF

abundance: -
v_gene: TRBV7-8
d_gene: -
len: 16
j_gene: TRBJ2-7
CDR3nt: TGTGCCAGCAGCTTAGATCCGGGTAGTGTGTCCTACGAGCAGTACTTC
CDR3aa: CASSLDPGSVSYEQYF

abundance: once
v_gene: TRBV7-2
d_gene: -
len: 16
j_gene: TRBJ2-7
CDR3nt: TGTGCCAGCGGATCAAAGGCTGAGGGGGTCGCCTACGAGCAGTACTTC
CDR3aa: CASGSKAEGVAYEQYF

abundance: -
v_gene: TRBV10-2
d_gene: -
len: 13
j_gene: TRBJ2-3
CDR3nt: TGCGCTGGGGCAGGGAGGGGGACAGATACGCAGTATTTT
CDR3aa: CAGAGRGTDTQYF

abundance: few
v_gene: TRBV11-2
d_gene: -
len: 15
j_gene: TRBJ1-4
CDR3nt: TGTGCCAGCAGCGTCCAGGGAGTGATAAATGAAAAACTGTTTTTT
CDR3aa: CASSVQGVINEKLFF

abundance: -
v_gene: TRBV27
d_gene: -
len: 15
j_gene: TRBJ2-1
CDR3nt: TGTGCCAGCAGTCCCGGGGTAGCGGAGGGGGGTGAGCAGTTCTTC
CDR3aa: CASSPGVAEGGEQFF

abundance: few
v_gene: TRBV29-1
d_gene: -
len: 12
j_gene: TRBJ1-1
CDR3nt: TGCAGCGTTGGGGGCCCGGGGGTTGGAGCTTTCTTT
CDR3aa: CSVGGPGVGAFF

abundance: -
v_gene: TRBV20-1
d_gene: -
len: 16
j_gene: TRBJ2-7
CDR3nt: TGCAGTGCTAGAGCCCGGGGCACCGCAAGCTCCTACGAGCAGTACTTC
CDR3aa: CSARARGTASSYEQYF

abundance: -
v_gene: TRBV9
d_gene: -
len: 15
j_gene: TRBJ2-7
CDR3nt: TGTGCCAGCAGCGGGGGCGGGGGCCTTAACAATGAGCAGTACTTC
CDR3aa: CASSGGGGLNNEQYF

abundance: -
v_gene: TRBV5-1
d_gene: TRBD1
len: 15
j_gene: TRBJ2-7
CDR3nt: TGCGCCAGCAGCGGGAAGGACAGGGGGAATTGTGAGCAGTACTTC
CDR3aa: CASSGKDRGNCEQYF

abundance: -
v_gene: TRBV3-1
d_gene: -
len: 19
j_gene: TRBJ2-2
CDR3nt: TGTGCCAGCAGCCTCCGCGACAGGTTCCTAACTTCCAACACCGGGGAGCTGTTTTTT
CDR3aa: CASSLRDRFLTSNTGELFF

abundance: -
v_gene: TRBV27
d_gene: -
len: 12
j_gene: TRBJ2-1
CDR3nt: TGTGCCAGCAGTTTCCTAGACAATGAGCAGTTCTTC
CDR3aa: CASSFLDNEQFF

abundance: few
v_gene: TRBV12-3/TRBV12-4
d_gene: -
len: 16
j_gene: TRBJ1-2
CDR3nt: TGTGCCAGCAGTCCCTCGATTTTGGGAGAGGACTATGGCTACACCTTC
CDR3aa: CASSPSILGEDYGYTF

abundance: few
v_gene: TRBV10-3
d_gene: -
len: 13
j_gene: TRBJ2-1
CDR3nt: TGTGCCATCAGTGAGTTCGTGGGTAATGAGCAGTTCTTC
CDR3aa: CAISEFVGNEQFF

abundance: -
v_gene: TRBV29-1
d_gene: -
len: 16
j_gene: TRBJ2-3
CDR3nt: TGCAGCGTTGAAATCCCGCTAGGGGGTTCCACAGGTACGCAGTATTTT
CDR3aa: CSVEIPLGGSTGTQYF

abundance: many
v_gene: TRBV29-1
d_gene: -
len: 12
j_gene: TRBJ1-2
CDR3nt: TGCAGCGTTGAGGCGGGGAACTATGGCTACACCTTC
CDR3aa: CSVEAGNYGYTF

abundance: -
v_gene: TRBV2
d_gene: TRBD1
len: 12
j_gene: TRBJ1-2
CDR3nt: TGTGCCAGCAGTGTTCAGGGGGGCGGCTACACCTTC
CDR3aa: CASSVQGGGYTF

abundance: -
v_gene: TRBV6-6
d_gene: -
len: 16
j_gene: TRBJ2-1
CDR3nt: TGTGCCAGCACCCGGGACGCCGGGGGGCCTTACAATGAGCAGTTCTTC
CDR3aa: CASTRDAGGPYNEQFF

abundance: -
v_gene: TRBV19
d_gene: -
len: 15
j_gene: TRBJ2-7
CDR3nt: TGTGCCAGTAGTAAGGCTAGGAGCTCCTACAATGAGCAGTACTTC
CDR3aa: CASSKARSSYNEQYF

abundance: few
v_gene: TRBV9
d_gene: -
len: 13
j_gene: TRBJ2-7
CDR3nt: TGTGCTAGCAGCCTGACCCCAACCTACGAGCAGTACTTC
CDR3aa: CASSLTPTYEQYF

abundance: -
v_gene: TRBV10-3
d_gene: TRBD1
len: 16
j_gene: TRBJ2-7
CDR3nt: TGTGCCATCAGTGAGTTACCGGGACAGGCAGGAGGTGAGCAGTACTTC
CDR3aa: CAISELPGQAGGEQYF

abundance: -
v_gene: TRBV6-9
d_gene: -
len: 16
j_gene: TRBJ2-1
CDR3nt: TGTGCCAGCAGTTATTGGGGGCGGTCCCCGTACAATGAGCAGTTCTTC
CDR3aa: CASSYWGRSPYNEQFF

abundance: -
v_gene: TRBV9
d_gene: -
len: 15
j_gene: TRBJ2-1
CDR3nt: TGTGCCAGCAGCGTAGGTGTGGCCTCCTACAATGAGCAGTTCTTC
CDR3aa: CASSVGVASYNEQFF

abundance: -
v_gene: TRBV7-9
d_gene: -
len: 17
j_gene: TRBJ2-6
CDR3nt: TGTGCCAGCAGCTTAGTAGACGGGGGCACTGGGGCCAACGTCCTGACTTTC
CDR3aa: CASSLVDGGTGANVLTF

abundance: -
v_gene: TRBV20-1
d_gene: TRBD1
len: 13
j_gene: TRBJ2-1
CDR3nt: TGCAGTGGAAGGGACAGGGCTTACAATGAGCAGTTCTTC
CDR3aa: CSGRDRAYNEQFF

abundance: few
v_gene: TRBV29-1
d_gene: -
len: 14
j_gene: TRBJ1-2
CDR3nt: TGCAGCGGGGGACCTGACAGCTCCTCCTATGGCTACACCTTC
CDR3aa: CSGGPDSSSYGYTF

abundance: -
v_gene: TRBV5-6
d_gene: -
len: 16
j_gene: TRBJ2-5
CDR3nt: TGTGCCAGCAGCCAGTTCGGTGGGTCGGGTGGAGAGACCCAGTACTTC
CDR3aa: CASSQFGGSGGETQYF

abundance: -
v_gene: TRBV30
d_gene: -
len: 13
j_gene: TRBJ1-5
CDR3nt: TGTGCCTGGAGTACCAGGGGATATCAGCCCCAGCATTTT
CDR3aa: CAWSTRGYQPQHF

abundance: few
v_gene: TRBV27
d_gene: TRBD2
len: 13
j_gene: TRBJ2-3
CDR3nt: TGTGCCAGCACCCGAGGACTAGCGGGAACGCAGTATTTT
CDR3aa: CASTRGLAGTQYF

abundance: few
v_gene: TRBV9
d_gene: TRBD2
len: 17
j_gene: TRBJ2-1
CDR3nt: TGTGCCAGCAGCCAAATAGGACTAGCGGGAGGTCTAGGCGAGCAGTTCTTC
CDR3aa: CASSQIGLAGGLGEQFF

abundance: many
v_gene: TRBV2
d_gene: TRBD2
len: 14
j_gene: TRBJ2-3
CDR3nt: TGTGCCAGCAGGGCTAGCGGGAGGCTCGATACGCAGTATTTT
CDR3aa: CASRASGRLDTQYF

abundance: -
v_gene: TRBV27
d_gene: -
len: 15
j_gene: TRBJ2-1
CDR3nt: TGTGCCAGCAGTCTCCGGGACATACCCTACAATGAGCAGTTCTTC
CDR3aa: CASSLRDIPYNEQFF

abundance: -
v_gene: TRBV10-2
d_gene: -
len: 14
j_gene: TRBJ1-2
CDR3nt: TGCGCCAGCAGTGAACGGACGAGGGTCTATGGCTACACCTTC
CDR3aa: CASSERTRVYGYTF

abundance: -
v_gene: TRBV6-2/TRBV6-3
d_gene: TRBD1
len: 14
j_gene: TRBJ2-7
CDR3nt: TGTGCCAGCGCAAACGGACAGGGACTCTACGAGCAGTACTTC
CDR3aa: CASANGQGLYEQYF

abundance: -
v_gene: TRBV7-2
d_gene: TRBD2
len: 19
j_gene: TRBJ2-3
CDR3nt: TGTGCCAGCAGCCCGAGGGGGGGACTAGCGGGAGGGAATGTGGATACGCAGTATTTT
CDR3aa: CASSPRGGLAGGNVDTQYF

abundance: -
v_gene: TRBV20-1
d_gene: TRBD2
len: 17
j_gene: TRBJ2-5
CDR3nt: TGCAGTGCTAGAGATTTGGGGACTAGCGTCAACCAAGAGACCCAGTACTTC
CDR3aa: CSARDLGTSVNQETQYF

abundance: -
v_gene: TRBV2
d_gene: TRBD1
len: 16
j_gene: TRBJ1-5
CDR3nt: TGTGCCAGCAGTGAACGACAGGGTCAATTCAATCAGCCCCAGCATTTT
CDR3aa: CASSERQGQFNQPQHF

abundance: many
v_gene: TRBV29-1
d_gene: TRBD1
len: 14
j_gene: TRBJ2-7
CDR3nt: TGCAGCGGAACCGGGACAGGGAGTTCCTACGAGCAGTACTTC
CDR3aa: CSGTGTGSSYEQYF

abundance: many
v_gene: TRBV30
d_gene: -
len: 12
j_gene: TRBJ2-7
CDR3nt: TGTGCCTGGAGTTTAACCGTCTACGAGCAGTACTTC
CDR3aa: CAWSLTVYEQYF

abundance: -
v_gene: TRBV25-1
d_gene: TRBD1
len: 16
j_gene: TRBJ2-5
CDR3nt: TGTGCCAGCAGTGAACTGGGACAGGGCTCCCAAGAGACCCAGTACTTC
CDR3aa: CASSELGQGSQETQYF

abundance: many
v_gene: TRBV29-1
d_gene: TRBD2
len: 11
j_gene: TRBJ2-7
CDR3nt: TGCAGCGTTGCTAGCGGCTACGAGCAGTACTTC
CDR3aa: CSVASGYEQYF

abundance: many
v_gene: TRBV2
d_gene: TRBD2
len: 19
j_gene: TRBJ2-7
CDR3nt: TGTGCCAGCAAGCTAAGGGTATCAGGGCGGGAGCCGAGCTCCTACGAGCAGTACTTC
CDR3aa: CASKLRVSGREPSSYEQYF

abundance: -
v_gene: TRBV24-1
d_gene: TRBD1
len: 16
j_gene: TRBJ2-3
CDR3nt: TGTGCCACCAGTGACCGGACAGGGGGATTAGCAGATACGCAGTATTTT
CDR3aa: CATSDRTGGLADTQYF

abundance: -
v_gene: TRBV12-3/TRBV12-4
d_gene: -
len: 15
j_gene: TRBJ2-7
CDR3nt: TGTGCCAGCAGTTCTACCGGGACTGACGTCTACGAGCAGTACTTC
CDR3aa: CASSSTGTDVYEQYF

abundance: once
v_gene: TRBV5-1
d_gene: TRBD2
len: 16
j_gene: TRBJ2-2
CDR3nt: TGCGCCAGCAGTTTCGGACTAGGTTCGAACACCGGGGAGCTGTTTTTT
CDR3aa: CASSFGLGSNTGELFF

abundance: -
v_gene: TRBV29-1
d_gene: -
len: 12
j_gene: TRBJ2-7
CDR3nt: TGCAGCGTTGAATCACAGGGCGACGAGCAGTACTTC
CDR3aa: CSVESQGDEQYF

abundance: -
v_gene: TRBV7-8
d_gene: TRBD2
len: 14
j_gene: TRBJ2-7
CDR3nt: TGTGCCGGCAGCCGTAGCGGGACCGCCTACGAGCAGTACTTC
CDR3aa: CAGSRSGTAYEQYF